The next 8 T cell receptor beta chains were all read from a single sample in a study of tumor-infiltrating lymphocytes in localized non-small cell lung cancer. The repertoire was sequenced with immunoSEQ multiplex PCR; TCRdb's copy has only in-frame clones and lacks some. The sample lists tens of thousands of clones, approximately 85% seen once, with roughly 2% in the top ten. Source material: lung tumor tissue. These receptor sequences come from a human donor with non-small cell lung cancer.

This clone was picked up one time. The chain joins TRBV13 to TRBJ2-6, with unresolved D. Trimming removed 0 bases at V and 4 bases at J, with 7 bases between. The CDR3 spans 15 residues. Germline CDR1 is PRHDT and CDR2 is FYEKMQ (reference sequence). The CDR3 reads CASSLGDPGANVLTF. In DNA form, the CDR3 reads TGTGCCAGCAGCTTAGGGGACCCCGGGGCCAACGTCCTGACTTTC.

The chain carries TRBV5-1 and TRBJ1-4; 7 bases are a match to TRBD1. V was pared by 4 bases and J by 3 bases, with 6 bases of the junction left unmatched. This CDR3 contains 15 residues. CDR1 is SGHRS and CDR2 is YFSETQ in the germline V gene. The CDR3 DNA follows: TGCGCCAGCAGCGGCCAGGGGGGGTCTAATGAAAAACTGTTTTTT. It codes for CASSGQGGSNEKLFF.

The V and J genes are TRBV4-3 and TRBJ2-3; 8 nucleotides align to TRBD2. The CDR3 totals 16 residues. CDR1 LGHNA and CDR2 YSLEER come from the germline V gene. The junction had 7 bases not matched to a gene; V was cut back by 0 bases and J by 5 bases. CDR3 sequence (DNA): TGCGCCAGCAGCCAAGAGTCGGGACTAGGAAAAGATACGCAGTATTTT. This gives the protein CASSQESGLGKDTQYF.

The genes are TRBV7-9 and TRBJ2-7; 10 bases match TRBD2. The CDR3 totals 18 residues. Germline V CDR1 and CDR2: SEHNR, FQNEAQ (reference sequence). Losses at the gene ends were 5 bases for V and 4 bases for J; bases not matched to a gene: 17. The CDR3 loop is CASSAPGTSAPLKYEQYF. The DNA for the CDR3 is TGTGCCAGCAGCGCCCCCGGGACTAGCGCTCCTCTTAAGTACGAGCAGTACTTC.

This clone was recorded only once. V and J are TRBV6-5 and TRBJ2-5; a possible D gene is TRBD1 (5 bases). V lost 5 bases, J lost 1 base, and 11 bases lay in between. The CDR3 totals 14 residues. Germline CDR1 is MNHEY and CDR2 is SVGAGI. The CDR3 sequence is CASSRQGGQETQYF. The DNA of the CDR3 is TGTGCCAGCAGTCGCCAGGGTGGCCAAGAGACCCAGTACTTC.

This chain joins TRBV6-1 and TRBJ1-5; D gene unclear. Trimming removed 6 bases from V and 5 bases from J, with 14 bases in between. There are 14 residues in the CDR3. Germline CDR1 MNHNS, CDR2 SASEGT. CDR3 loop: CASRESTGDQPQHF. CDR3 nucleotide sequence: TGTGCCAGCAGGGAATCGACGGGAGATCAGCCCCAGCATTTT.

The chain has TRBV6-5 and TRBJ2-2; D remains unclear. The CDR3 consists of 14 residues. Germline CDR1 MNHEY, CDR2 SVGAGI. V lost 5 bases and J 1 base, leaving 8 bases between the germline ends. This CDR3 reads CASSRLRNTGELFF. The CDR3 bases are TGTGCCAGCAGTCGACTCAGGAACACCGGGGAGCTGTTTTTT.

The J gene is TRBJ1-2, the V gene TRBV6-6; TRBD1 matches 7 bases. Germline values: CDR1 MNHNY, CDR2 SVGAGI (reference sequence). V shed 6 bases, J shed 3 bases, and the junction held 7 bases outside the gene matches. The CDR3 loop spans 14 amino acids. Here the CDR3 DNA reads TGTGCCAGCAGCAGTGACAGGGCACACTATGGCTACACCTTC. This gives the protein CASSSDRAHYGYTF.